This TCR beta chain appears in the sequencing data of a study of CD8 T cells in Susac syndrome. Points from the study as a whole: As the study acknowledged, the number of individuals in its TCR sequencing and HLA analysis was relatively small.

There are 14 residues in the CDR3. V dropped 1 base and J dropped 2 bases, with 11 bases sitting between them. Germline values: CDR1 DFQATT, CDR2 SNEGSKA (reference sequence). Concerning this clonotype itself: The target antigen is unknown.

RNA in amounts of about 0.45 to 1 ug was reverse transcribed with random hexamers. One entry per CDR3 protein results from TCRdb running MiXCR on the immunoSEQ multiplex PCR reads. This table holds around 160,000 distinct CDR3 sequences, around 95% found once. The receptor was derived from a human donor in good health. The gene calls are TRBV20-1 and TRBJ1-2; D may be TRBD1 (5 bases). The sequenced sample consisted of CD4+ T cells from PBMCs. Here the CDR3 reads CSARVGGANYGYTF. CDR3 sequence (DNA): TGCAGTGCTAGAGTGGGAGGGGCCAACTATGGCTACACCTTC.